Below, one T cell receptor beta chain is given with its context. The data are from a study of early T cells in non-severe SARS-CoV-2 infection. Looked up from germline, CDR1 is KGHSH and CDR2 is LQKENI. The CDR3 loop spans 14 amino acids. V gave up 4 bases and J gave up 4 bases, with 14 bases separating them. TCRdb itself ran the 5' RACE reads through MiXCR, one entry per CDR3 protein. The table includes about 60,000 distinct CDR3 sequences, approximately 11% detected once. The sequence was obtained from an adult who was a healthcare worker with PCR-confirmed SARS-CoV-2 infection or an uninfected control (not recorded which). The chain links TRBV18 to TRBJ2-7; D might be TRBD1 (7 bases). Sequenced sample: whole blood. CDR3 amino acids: CASSQEGAGYEQYF. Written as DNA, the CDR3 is TGTGCCAGCTCACAGGAGGGGGCGGGATACGAGCAGTACTTC.